The rows below give T cell receptor beta chains drawn from one sample of a study of post-analysis software for immune sequencing data. TCRdb independently ran MiXCR on the PCR reads; one entry per CDR3 protein. The sample yields 150,000 to 200,000 distinct CDR3 sequences, approximately 35% seen once. Sequences were derived from blood, sampled after autologous hematopoietic stem cell transplantation. The receptor set was obtained from a girl aged 10-17 years with multiple sclerosis. CDR3s include the opening cysteine and the closing phenylalanine or tryptophan. Fields, in order: clone size, V gene, D gene, J gene, CDR3 protein, CDR3 DNA. The D gene is left open where the match is weak. Some rows mark clone size as missing; the rest say once, few, many or name a class of expanded clone.

size: .; V: TRBV11-2; D: .; J: TRBJ2-1; CDR3: CASSSLTLGEQFF; DNA: TGTGCCAGCAGCTCGTTAACTCTAGGTGAGCAGTTCTTC
size: once; V: TRBV6-6; D: TRBD2; J: TRBJ2-1; CDR3: CASSRIAGGSSYNEQFF; DNA: TGTGCCAGCAGTCGAATAGCGGGGGGGAGCTCCTACAATGAGCAGTTCTTC
size: .; V: TRBV7-7; D: TRBD1; J: TRBJ2-1; CDR3: CASSKGQGSNEQFF; DNA: TGTGCTAGCAGCAAGGGACAGGGGTCCAATGAGCAGTTCTTC
size: few; V: TRBV5-5; D: .; J: TRBJ2-7; CDR3: CASSWDTYEQYF; DNA: TGTGCCAGCAGCTGGGACACCTACGAGCAGTACTTC
size: few; V: TRBV30; D: .; J: TRBJ2-6; CDR3: CAWGRTASSSGANVLTF; DNA: TGTGCCTGGGGTCGTACAGCGTCCAGCTCTGGGGCCAACGTCCTGACTTTC
size: .; V: TRBV20-1; D: TRBD1; J: TRBJ2-1; CDR3: CSAPGQGARNHEQFF; DNA: TGCAGTGCCCCGGGACAGGGGGCGCGAAACCATGAGCAGTTCTTC
size: .; V: TRBV9; D: .; J: TRBJ1-2; CDR3: CASSGTPGYTF; DNA: TGTGCCAGCAGCGGGACGCCTGGCTACACCTTC
size: once; V: TRBV7-6; D: .; J: TRBJ2-4; CDR3: CASSLTRGGKNIQYF; DNA: TGTGCCAGCAGCTTAACCAGGGGGGGAAAAAACATTCAGTACTTC
size: .; V: TRBV20-1; D: TRBD1; J: TRBJ1-3; CDR3: CSATPGQGVGDTIYF; DNA: TGCAGTGCTACGCCAGGACAGGGGGTTGGAGACACCATATATTTT
size: .; V: TRBV10-2; D: .; J: TRBJ1-2; CDR3: CASSEKGRYGYTF; DNA: TGCGCCAGCAGTGAAAAGGGGCGCTATGGCTACACCTTC
size: few; V: TRBV9; D: .; J: TRBJ2-7; CDR3: CASSPTRIVGEQYF; DNA: TGTGCCAGCAGCCCCACCAGGATTGTGGGCGAGCAGTACTTC
size: .; V: TRBV10-3; D: .; J: TRBJ1-2; CDR3: CAISETVGDGYTF; DNA: TGTGCCATCAGTGAAACGGTCGGCGATGGCTACACCTTC
size: .; V: TRBV5-1; D: TRBD1; J: TRBJ2-5; CDR3: CASSLPGTGEETQYF; DNA: TGCGCCAGCAGCTTGCCAGGGACAGGGGAAGAGACCCAGTACTTC
size: .; V: TRBV19; D: TRBD1; J: TRBJ1-5; CDR3: CASSTRQGSYQPQHF; DNA: TGTGCCAGTAGTACTCGACAGGGGAGTTATCAGCCCCAGCATTTT
size: few; V: TRBV6-1; D: TRBD1; J: TRBJ2-5; CDR3: CASTRQGQTQYF; DNA: TGTGCCAGCACTCGACAGGGACAGACCCAGTACTTC
size: .; V: TRBV5-8; D: .; J: TRBJ1-6; CDR3: CASRGTGYSPLHF; DNA: TGTGCCAGCAGGGGAACAGGGTATTCACCCCTCCACTTT
size: few; V: TRBV4-2; D: TRBD1; J: TRBJ2-4; CDR3: CASSQDAGTGGSVQYF; DNA: TGTGCCAGCAGCCAAGACGCCGGGACAGGGGGCTCGGTGCAGTACTTC
size: few; V: TRBV11-3; D: .; J: TRBJ2-5; CDR3: CASSGRPDQETQYF; DNA: TGTGCCAGCAGCGGACGACCGGACCAAGAGACCCAGTACTTC
size: .; V: TRBV20-1; D: TRBD1; J: TRBJ1-2; CDR3: CSASTTGNYGYTF; DNA: TGCAGTGCTAGCACGACAGGGAACTATGGCTACACCTTC
size: .; V: TRBV25-1; D: TRBD1; J: TRBJ1-2; CDR3: CASGEIGQGNYGYTF; DNA: TGTGCCAGCGGGGAAATTGGACAGGGGAACTATGGCTACACCTTC
size: .; V: TRBV20-1; D: TRBD2; J: TRBJ2-7; CDR3: CSARQIRHLAGGAYEQYF; DNA: TGCAGTGCTAGACAAATACGGCACCTAGCGGGAGGGGCCTACGAGCAGTACTTC
size: few; V: TRBV9; D: .; J: TRBJ2-3; CDR3: CASSVGQGTDTQYF; DNA: TGTGCCAGCAGCGTAGGACAGGGCACAGATACGCAGTATTTT
size: .; V: TRBV9; D: TRBD2; J: TRBJ2-1; CDR3: CASSLLPGAGVAWDQETQFF; DNA: TGTGCCAGCAGCCTCCTTCCCGGGGCGGGAGTGGCTTGGGATCAAGAGACCCAGTTCTTC
size: few; V: TRBV4-2; D: .; J: TRBJ1-2; CDR3: CASSQEGAGYGYTF; DNA: TGTGCCAGCAGCCAAGAGGGCGCGGGCTATGGCTACACCTTC